This T cell receptor (beta chain) comes out of a study of response to subunit inactivated influenza vaccine. MiXCR, run by TCRdb on the RT-PCR reads, gives a single entry per CDR3 protein. The data contain about 700,000 distinct CDR3 sequences, about 14% of them singletons. The CDR3 covers 18 residues. Germline V gene data show CDR1 as KGHSH and CDR2 as LQKENI. V shed 4 bases, J shed 8 bases, and the junction held 12 bases outside the gene matches. This clonotype has more than one count but fewer than ten. Its matching antigen is unknown. Study-level findings and limits: The authors suggested that every seasonal influenza vaccination recruits few new T cells.

The chain employs TRBV18 and TRBJ2-1; 15 nucleotides align to TRBD2. Sequences were derived from PBMCs from blood, sampled around two weeks before vaccination. This TCR was recovered from a man aged 50-59 years who received an inactivated influenza vaccine. CDR3 region: CASSRYSTGLAGGDEQFF. The CDR3 DNA is TGTGCCAGCTCACGCTACTCGACCGGACTAGCGGGAGGGGATGAGCAGTTCTTC.